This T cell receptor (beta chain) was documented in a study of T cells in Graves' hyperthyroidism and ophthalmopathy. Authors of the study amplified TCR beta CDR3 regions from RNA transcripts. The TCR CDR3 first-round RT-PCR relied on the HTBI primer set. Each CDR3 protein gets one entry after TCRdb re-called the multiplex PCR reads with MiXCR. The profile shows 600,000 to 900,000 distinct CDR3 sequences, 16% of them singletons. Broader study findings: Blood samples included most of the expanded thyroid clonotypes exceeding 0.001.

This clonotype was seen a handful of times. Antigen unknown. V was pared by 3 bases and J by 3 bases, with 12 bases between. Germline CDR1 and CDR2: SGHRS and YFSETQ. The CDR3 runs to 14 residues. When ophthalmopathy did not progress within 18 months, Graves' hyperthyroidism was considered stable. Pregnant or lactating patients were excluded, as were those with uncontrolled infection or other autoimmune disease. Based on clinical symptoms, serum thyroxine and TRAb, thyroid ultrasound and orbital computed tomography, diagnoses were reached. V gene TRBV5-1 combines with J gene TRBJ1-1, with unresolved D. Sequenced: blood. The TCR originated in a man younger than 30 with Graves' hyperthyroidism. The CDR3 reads CASSSGEPHTEAFF. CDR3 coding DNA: TGCGCCAGCAGCTCCGGGGAGCCCCACACTGAAGCTTTCTTT.